This T cell receptor (beta chain) was captured in a study of shared clonotypes between healthy human individuals. The healthy adult donors were HIV-negative and reported no recent acute infections or vaccinations. Extraction of genomic DNA in unsorted samples used around 82 million PBMCs. Study-level results: Researchers sampled only blood; tissue repertoires likely differ.

The data were produced by immunoSEQ multiplex PCR, yet TCRdb's version contains in-frame clones alone and is incomplete. The profile shows fewer than 600,000 clones, approximately 85% of them singletons. The V gene lost 7 bases and the J gene lost 3 bases, with 16 bases spanning the gap. The CDR3 totals 14 residues. Germline values: CDR1 MNHEY, CDR2 SVGAGI. About this clone: Its antigen is as yet unknown.

Material: PBMCs. V is TRBV6-5 and J is TRBJ2-7, with D possibly being TRBD1 or TRBD2 (6 bases each). The sequence was collected from a woman aged 40 to 50 in good health. Some clones in this sample may be carry-over from other donors' samples. DNA of the CDR3: TGTGCCAGCAAGGAGGGCTGGGGGCACTACGAGCAGTACTTC. Translation gives CASKEGWGHYEQYF.